This T cell receptor (beta chain) was identified in a study of blood T cell repertoires in COVID-19. This CDR3 is built from 16 residues. Germline values: CDR1 MDHEN, CDR2 SYDVKM. V gave up 7 bases and J gave up 0 bases, with 15 bases separating them. Per the original methods: Nucleated cell counts were estimated from reference gene primer amplification. Sequenced by immunoSEQ multiplex PCR; TCRdb stores in-frame clones only, minus some. The V and J calls and the clone size are those of that table, but D and trimming were determined from the DNA. Of some 300,000 clones detected, around 88% appear once; the ten largest clones hold more than 6.5%.

J is TRBJ1-4 and V is TRBV28, with D maybe TRBD1 (5 bases). This clonotype originated in a woman in her 30s who had recovered from COVID-19. The sample consisted of peripheral blood. CDR3 nucleotides: TGTGCCAGCATTCCCCTTAGGGGTGCAACTAATGAAAAACTGTTTTTT. Residues: CASIPLRGATNEKLFF.